This T cell receptor beta chain is drawn from a study of cytomegalovirus exposure and HLA in healthy donors. Study-wide context: Samples from HLA-typed donors yielded about 85 million unique TCRs in an early data release. The study, taken as a whole, reports: The productive fraction for most TCR beta V segments was about 90% or about 30% in an earlier analysis.

PCR was performed using 60 Vbeta and 13 Jbeta primers. Sequenced by immunoSEQ multiplex PCR; TCRdb stores in-frame clones only, minus some. The repertoire holds about 130,000 clones, with roughly three quarters as singletons. A remark on this clone: Its antigen remains unidentified.

The sequenced sample consisted of PBMCs. The sequence derives from a woman younger than 45 in good health and CMV-seronegative.

The CDR3 DNA is TGCGCCAGCAGCCAATTAGCGGGAGGAGCCTACGAGCAGTACTTC. It encodes CASSQLAGGAYEQYF. The V gene is TRBV4-3, the J gene TRBJ2-7; 10 bases line up with TRBD2. Germline CDR1 LGHNA, CDR2 YSLEER. The CDR3 extends over 15 amino acids. V lost 2 bases, J lost 2 bases, and 3 bases stayed unmatched.